Detailed here is one T cell receptor beta chain. The same CDR3 can be traced to other DNA sequences in this sample. This record belongs to a study of shared clonotypes between healthy human individuals. Sequencing used immunoSEQ multiplex PCR; TCRdb keeps in-frame clones, though not all of them. Here the sample spans a few million clones, approximately 93% being singletons. The source material was naive CD4+ T cells from PBMCs. Specified subset: CD45RA+ positively selected. The clonotype was recovered from a man aged 18 to 30 in good health. Some clones in this sample may be carry-over from other donors' samples.

DNA of the CDR3: TGTGCTAGTGGTTTGACCGGGGGCGCGGAGACCCAGTACTTC. It is translated as CASGLTGGAETQYF. The chain has TRBV12-5 and TRBJ2-5, with D perhaps assigned TRBD1 or TRBD2 (6 bases each). Germline assignment: CDR1 LGHNT and CDR2 FRNRAP. The CDR3 totals 14 residues. Trimming pared 2 bases from V and 5 bases from J, leaving 12 bases between. Full variable domain (remainder filled in from reference TRBV12-5 and TRBJ2-5): DARVTQTPRHKVTEMGQEVTMRCQPILGHNTVFWYRQTMMQGLELLAYFRNRAPLDDSGMPKDRFSAEMPDATLATLKIQPSEPRDSAVYFCASGLTGGAETQYFGPGTRLLVL.